This T cell receptor beta chain originates from a study of T cell responses to AZD1222 COVID-19 vaccine. The table came from immunoSEQ multiplex PCR; TCRdb's copy has only in-frame clones and leaves some out. The sample lists roughly 120,000 clones, roughly 90% occurring once. This receptor was obtained from an adult in good health. The source was peripheral blood, collected on day 0 of AZD1222 vaccination.

The CDR3 protein is CASSFYSNKYNEQFF. For the CDR3, the DNA is TGTGCCAGCAGCTTTTATTCCAATAAGTACAATGAGCAGTTCTTC. V gene TRBV7-2 combines with J gene TRBJ2-1; D uncertain. Trimming cost V 3 bases and J 4 bases, with 13 bases left between them. Germline CDR1 reads SGHTA; CDR2 reads FQGNSA. The CDR3 has 15 residues. The whole variable domain, filled in from reference TRBV7-2 and TRBJ2-1, reads GAGVSQSPSNKVTEKGKDVELRCDPISGHTALYWYRQSLGQGLEFLIYFQGNSAPDKSGLPSDRFSAERTGGSVSTLTIQRTQQEDSAVYLCASSFYSNKYNEQFFGPGTRLTVL.